The following is a T cell receptor beta chain sequence with its context. The data originate from a study of blood T cell repertoires in COVID-19. The overall study: Whether acute or convalescent, the COVID-19 samples came from the United States, Italy and Spain. In each case, the material was cDNA or gDNA derived from T cells, B-cell-depleted T cells, or PBMCs.

Per the authors' pipeline: Using reference gene primer amplification, nucleated cell counts were estimated. Sequenced by immunoSEQ multiplex PCR; TCRdb stores in-frame clones only, minus some. The V and J calls and clone size are taken from that table; D and trimming were inferred from the DNA. The table records about 36,000 clones, about 90% of them present only once. The CDR3 has 11 amino acids. Looked up from germline, CDR1 is SGHRS and CDR2 is YFSETQ. V gave up 2 bases and J gave up 2 bases, with 2 bases separating them. The clonotype was recovered from a man in his 60s with active or convalescent COVID-19. The sequenced sample was peripheral blood. The chain combines TRBV5-1 with TRBJ2-7; D gene uncertain. CDR3: CASSFAYEQYF. For the CDR3, the DNA is TGCGCCAGCAGCTTCGCCTACGAGCAGTACTTC.